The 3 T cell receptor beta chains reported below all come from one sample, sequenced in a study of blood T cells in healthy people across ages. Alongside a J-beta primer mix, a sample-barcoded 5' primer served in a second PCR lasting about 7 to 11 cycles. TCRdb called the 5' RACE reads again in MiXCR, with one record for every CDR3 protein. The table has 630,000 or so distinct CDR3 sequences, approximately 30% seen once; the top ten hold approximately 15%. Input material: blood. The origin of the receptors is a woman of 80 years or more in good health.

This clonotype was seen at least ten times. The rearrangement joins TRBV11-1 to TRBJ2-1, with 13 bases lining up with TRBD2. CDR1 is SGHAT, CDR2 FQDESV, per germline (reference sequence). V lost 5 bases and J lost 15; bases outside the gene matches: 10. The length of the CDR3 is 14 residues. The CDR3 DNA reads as TGTGCCAGCAGCGGTACTAGCGGGGGGGCGAGCGGGTTCTTC. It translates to CASSGTSGGASGFF.

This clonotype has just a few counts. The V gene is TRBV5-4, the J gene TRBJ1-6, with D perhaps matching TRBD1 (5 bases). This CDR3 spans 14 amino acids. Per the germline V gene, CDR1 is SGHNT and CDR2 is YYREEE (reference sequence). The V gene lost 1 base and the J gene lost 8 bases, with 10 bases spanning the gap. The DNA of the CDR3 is TGTGCCAGCAGCTTGTGGGGGATTCATTCACCCCTCCACTTT. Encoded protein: CASSLWGIHSPLHF.

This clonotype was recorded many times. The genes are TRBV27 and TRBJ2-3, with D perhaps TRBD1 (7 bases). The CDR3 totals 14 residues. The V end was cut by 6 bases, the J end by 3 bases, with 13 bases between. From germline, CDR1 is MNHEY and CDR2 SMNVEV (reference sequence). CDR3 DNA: TGTGCCAGCAGCCGGCAGGGGGGAACAGATACGCAGTATTTT. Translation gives CASSRQGGTDTQYF.